These 21 T cell receptor beta chains originate from one sample sequenced in a study of OX40 agonist ivuxolimab in advanced cancers. Libraries were prepared by immunoSEQ multiplex PCR; TCRdb keeps only in-frame clonotypes and omits some of them. The data contain 25,000 to 35,000 clones, roughly 80% of them singletons. Sequences were derived from CD4+ or CD8+ T cells sorted from blood, sampled in a trial of the OX40 agonist ivuxolimab. The receptors were gathered from an adult with an advanced solid tumor such as melanoma, head and neck, liver or kidney cancer.

This clone was seen more than once but under ten times. This chain links TRBV4-2 with TRBJ1-5, with a weak D call TRBD1 (5 bases). V lost 0 bases and J 1 base, leaving 7 bases between the germline ends. CDR3 length equals 15 residues. Germline lookup yields CDR1 LGHNA and CDR2 YNFKEQ. The CDR3 nucleotides read TGTGCCAGCAGCCAAGAGGCAGGGAGCAATCAGCCCCAGCATTTT. Protein: CASSQEAGSNQPQHF.

This clone was recorded only once. CDR3 DNA sequence: TGTGCCAGCAGTGAATACTTAAACAGCTACAATGAGCAGTTCTTC. It is translated as CASSEYLNSYNEQFF. The chain recombines TRBV25-1 with TRBJ2-1; D not certain. Trimming removed 0 bases at V and 3 bases at J, with 9 bases between. CDR3 size: 15 residues. Germline assignment: CDR1 MGHDK and CDR2 SYGVNS.

This clone was detected only once. The chain is built from TRBV29-1 and TRBJ1-1, with D possibly TRBD1 on 6 matching bases. Germline assignment: CDR1 SQVTM and CDR2 ANQGSEA. The CDR3 totals 13 residues. V was cut by 7 bases and J by 1 base, with 13 bases left in between. The CDR3 DNA is TGCAGCGCATGGAGGGGGGGGAACACTGAAGCTTTCTTT. This codes for CSAWRGGNTEAFF.

As for this clone: Additional DNA sequences in this sample encode the identical CDR3. V usage is TRBV6-1 and J usage is TRBJ1-1; D gene uncertain. V was trimmed by 1 base and J by 1 base, leaving 7 bases between them. The germline CDR1 and CDR2 sequences are MNHNS and SASEGT. The CDR3 spans 14 residues. Here the CDR3 reads CASSEGGGNTEAFF. For the CDR3, the DNA is TGTGCCAGCAGTGAAGGTGGAGGGAACACTGAAGCTTTCTTT.

V gene TRBV5-1 combines with J gene TRBJ2-5; TRBD2 aligns across 7 bases. The CDR3 loop spans 17 amino acids. Germline V gene sequence: CDR1 SGHRS, CDR2 YFSETQ. The V gene end was trimmed by 3 bases and the J gene end by 1 base; junction bases not matched to a gene: 12. CDR3 DNA sequence: TGCGCCAGCAGCTATTCGGGATCGGGGGGAAGCCAAGAGACCCAGTACTTC. Translation: CASSYSGSGGSQETQYF.

The gene calls are TRBV6-5 and TRBJ2-5; TRBD1 or TRBD2 may be the D gene (7 bases each). The V end was cut by 0 bases, the J end by 5 bases, with 13 bases between. Germline CDR1 MNHEY, CDR2 SVGAGI. The CDR3 is made up of 15 amino acids. The CDR3, as DNA: TGTGCCAGCAGTTACTCGGGAGGGGGCGCGGAGACCCAGTACTTC. Translated: CASSYSGGGAETQYF.

This clone showed up just once. This chain uses TRBV5-1 with TRBJ2-1; a weak D match, TRBD1 (5 bases). Trimming removed 0 bases at V and 4 bases at J, with 11 bases between. CDR3 length: 15 residues. CDR1 is SGHRS and CDR2 is YFSETQ in the germline V gene. Here the CDR3 reads CASSLGGAIYNEQFF. CDR3 coding DNA: TGCGCCAGCAGCTTGGGTGGGGCTATATACAATGAGCAGTTCTTC.

This chain uses TRBV10-3 with TRBJ2-7; 7 bases line up with TRBD1. With V trimmed by 3 bases and J by 2 bases, 1 base remained unmatched. This CDR3 is 13 amino acids long. Germline CDR1 ENHRY, CDR2 SYGVKD. The CDR3 DNA sequence: TGTGCCATCAGTGACGACAGGGCCTACGAGCAGTACTTC. Translating gives CAISDDRAYEQYF.

This clone was seen just once. Here the CDR3 reads CASSPRGGRTNEKLFF. For the CDR3, the DNA is TGTGCCAGCAGCCCCAGGGGGGGCAGAACTAATGAAAAACTGTTTTTT. This sequence joins TRBV2 and TRBJ1-4, with 7 bases identical to TRBD1. The CDR3 contains 16 residues. Looked up from germline, CDR1 is SNHLY and CDR2 is FYNNEI. Losses at the gene ends were 6 bases for V and 1 base for J; bases not matched to a gene: 8.

The chain carries TRBV27 and TRBJ2-2, with 8 bases aligning to TRBD1. This CDR3 is built from 14 residues. The trim removed 7 bases at V and 5 bases at J, leaving 6 bases unmatched. Looked up from germline, CDR1 is MNHEY and CDR2 is SMNVEV (reference sequence). The CDR3 bases are TGTGCCAGCAACGGACAGGGAACGACCGGGGAGCTGTTTTTT. This encodes CASNGQGTTGELFF.

This chain uses TRBV29-1 with TRBJ2-1; D possibly uses TRBD1 or TRBD2 (5 bases each). From germline, CDR1 is SQVTM and CDR2 ANQGSEA. The CDR3 has 14 amino acids. V lost 6 bases and J lost 1, with 13 bases in between. For the CDR3, the DNA is TGCAGCGTGCTCTCGGGGCAGTCCTACAATGAGCAGTTCTTC. It is translated as CSVLSGQSYNEQFF.

CDR3 protein: CASEDTQYF. CDR3 bases: TGTGCCAGCGAAGATACGCAGTATTTT. The V gene is TRBV27, the J gene TRBJ2-3; unclear D gene. The CDR3 loop spans 9 amino acids. The germline V and J ends were trimmed by 8 bases and 5 bases, with 2 bases remaining between them. Germline V gene sequence: CDR1 MNHEY, CDR2 SMNVEV (reference sequence).

The gene calls are TRBV6-4 and TRBJ2-2; D unresolved. The CDR3 contains 16 residues. Trimming pared 0 bases from V and 0 bases from J, leaving 8 bases between. Germline CDR1 and CDR2: MRHNA and SNTAGT. In nucleotides, the CDR3 is TGTGCCAGCAGTGACTCGGTTCGGGCGAACACCGGGGAGCTGTTTTTT. It codes for CASSDSVRANTGELFF.

This sequence joins TRBV6-5 and TRBJ1-2; D ambiguous. With 6 bases removed from V and 4 bases from J, the gap between germline ends came to 12 bases. Germline V gives CDR1 MNHEY, CDR2 SVGAGI. The CDR3 contains 13 residues. The DNA for the CDR3 is TGTGCCAGCAGCCCTGGACCGATCTATGGCTACACCTTC. Its protein is CASSPGPIYGYTF.

The V call is TRBV10-3, the J call TRBJ2-6; 7 bases align to TRBD1. Germline V CDR1 and CDR2: ENHRY, SYGVKD. The CDR3 consists of 22 residues. Trimming cost V 4 bases and J 4 bases; bases outside gene matches: 25. The CDR3 region is CAISGTKGGEVPSLLGANVLTF. The CDR3 nucleotides are TGTGCCATCAGTGGAACCAAAGGGGGCGAAGTCCCAAGCCTCTTGGGGGCCAACGTCCTGACTTTC.

The rearrangement joins TRBV19 to TRBJ2-7; the D is unclear. The CDR3 loop spans 11 amino acids. V was cut by 4 bases and J by 5 bases, with 6 bases left in between. Germline V gives CDR1 LNHDA, CDR2 SQIVND (reference sequence). The CDR3 spells CASSTGNEQYF. The DNA for the CDR3 is TGTGCCAGTAGTACAGGTAACGAGCAGTACTTC.

CDR3 sequence: CASSTYTDTQYF. The CDR3 nucleotides read TGTGCCAGCAGTACTTACACAGATACGCAGTATTTT. The chain is built from TRBV27 and TRBJ2-3; no reliable D call. Looked up from germline, CDR1 is MNHEY and CDR2 is SMNVEV (reference sequence). Trimming removed 5 bases from V and 2 bases from J, with 5 bases in between. The CDR3 length is 12 residues.

The CDR3 spells CASSPAGTGSGGELFF. The CDR3 nucleotides read TGCGCCAGCAGCCCCGCCGGGACAGGGTCGGGCGGGGAGCTGTTTTTT. The chain employs TRBV4-1 and TRBJ2-2; 9 bases align to TRBD1. The germline V gene has CDR1 MGHRA and CDR2 YSYEKL. V lost 4 bases, J lost 7 bases, and 10 bases stayed unmatched. The CDR3 loop spans 16 amino acids.

This chain links TRBV6-6 with TRBJ2-7, with D possibly matching TRBD2 (6 bases). This CDR3 is 15 amino acids long. Germline V gene data show CDR1 as MNHNY and CDR2 as SVGAGI (reference sequence). Trimming removed 2 bases at V and 6 bases at J, with 17 bases between. The CDR3 DNA reads TGTGCCAGCAGTTACAGTCAGGATGGGGGGACCGAGCAGTACTTC. The encoded protein is CASSYSQDGGTEQYF.

This chain uses TRBV5-1 with TRBJ2-5; 9 bases agree with TRBD2. The J call may be incorrect, as the DNA end agrees better with TRBJ2-7. The length of the CDR3 is 16 residues. CDR1 and CDR2 from the germline V gene are SGHRS and YFSETQ. The CDR3 loop reads CASSLVSASGIYEQYF. The CDR3 DNA reads as TGCGCCAGCAGCTTGGTTTCGGCTAGCGGGATCTACGAGCAGTACTTC.

The gene calls are TRBV5-5 and TRBJ1-1, with D unclear. This CDR3 has 12 amino acids. Per germline, CDR1 SGHKS and CDR2 YYEKEE (reference sequence). Trimming removed 3 bases at V and 3 bases at J, with 6 bases between. As DNA, the CDR3 is TGTGCCAGCAGCTCGCTCTACACTGAAGCTTTCTTT. Its translation is CASSSLYTEAFF.